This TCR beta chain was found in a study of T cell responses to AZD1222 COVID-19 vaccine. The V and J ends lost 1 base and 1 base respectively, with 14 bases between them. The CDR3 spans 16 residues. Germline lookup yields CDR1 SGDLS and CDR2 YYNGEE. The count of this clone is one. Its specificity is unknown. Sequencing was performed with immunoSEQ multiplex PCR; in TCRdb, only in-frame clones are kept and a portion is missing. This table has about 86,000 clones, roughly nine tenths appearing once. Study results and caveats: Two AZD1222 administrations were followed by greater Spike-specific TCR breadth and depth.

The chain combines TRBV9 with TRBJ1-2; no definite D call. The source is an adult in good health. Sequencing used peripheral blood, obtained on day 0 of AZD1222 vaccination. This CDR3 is CASSVLGGSGNYGYTF. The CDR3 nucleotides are TGTGCCAGCAGCGTATTAGGAGGGAGCGGTAACTATGGCTACACCTTC.